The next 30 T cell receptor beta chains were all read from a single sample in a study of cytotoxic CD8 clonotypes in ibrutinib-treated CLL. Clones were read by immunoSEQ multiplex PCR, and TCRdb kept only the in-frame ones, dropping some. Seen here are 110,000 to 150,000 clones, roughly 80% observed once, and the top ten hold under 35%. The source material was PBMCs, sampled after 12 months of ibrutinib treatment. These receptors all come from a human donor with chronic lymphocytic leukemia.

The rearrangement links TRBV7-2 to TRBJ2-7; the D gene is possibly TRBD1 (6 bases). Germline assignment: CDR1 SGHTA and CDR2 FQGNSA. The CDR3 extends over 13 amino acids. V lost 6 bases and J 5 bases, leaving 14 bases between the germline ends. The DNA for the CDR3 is TGTGCCAGCAGGATAGAAGGGGGTGACGAGCAGTACTTC. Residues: CASRIEGGDEQYF.

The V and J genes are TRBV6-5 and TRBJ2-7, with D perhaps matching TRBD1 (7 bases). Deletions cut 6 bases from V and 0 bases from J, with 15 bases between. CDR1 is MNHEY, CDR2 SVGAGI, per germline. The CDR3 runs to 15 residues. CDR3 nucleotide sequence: TGTGCCAGCAGACTGGGACAGACTAGCTCCTACGAGCAGTACTTC. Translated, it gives CASRLGQTSSYEQYF.

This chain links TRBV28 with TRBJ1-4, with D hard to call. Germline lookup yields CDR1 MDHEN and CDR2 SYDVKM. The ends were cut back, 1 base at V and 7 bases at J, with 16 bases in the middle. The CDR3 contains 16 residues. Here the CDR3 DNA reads TGTGCCAGCAGTTTATCTGGGGTGTGGGAGAGTGAAAAACTGTTTTTT. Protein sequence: CASSLSGVWESEKLFF.

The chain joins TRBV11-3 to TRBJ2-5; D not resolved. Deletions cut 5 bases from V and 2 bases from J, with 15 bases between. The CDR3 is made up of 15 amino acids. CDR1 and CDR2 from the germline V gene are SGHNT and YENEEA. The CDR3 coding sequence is TGTGCCAGCAGCACGGTGTGGGCCAGGCAAGAGACCCAGTACTTC. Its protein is CASSTVWARQETQYF.

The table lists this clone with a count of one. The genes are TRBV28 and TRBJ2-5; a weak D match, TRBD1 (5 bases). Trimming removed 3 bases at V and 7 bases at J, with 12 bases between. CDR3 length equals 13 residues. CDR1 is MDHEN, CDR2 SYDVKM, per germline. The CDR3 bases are TGTGCCAGCAGTTTCCAGGGCTCGGGGACCCAGTACTTC. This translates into CASSFQGSGTQYF.

The chain's CDR3 is CASSLPKVGLTPGEQYF. The CDR3 nucleotides read TGTGCCAGCAGCTTACCTAAGGTTGGGCTAACCCCAGGCGAGCAGTACTTC. The rearrangement links TRBV7-2 to TRBJ2-7; D unresolved. Trimming pared 2 bases from V and 6 bases from J, leaving 23 bases between. The CDR3 has 17 amino acids. Germline CDR1 is SGHTA and CDR2 is FQGNSA.

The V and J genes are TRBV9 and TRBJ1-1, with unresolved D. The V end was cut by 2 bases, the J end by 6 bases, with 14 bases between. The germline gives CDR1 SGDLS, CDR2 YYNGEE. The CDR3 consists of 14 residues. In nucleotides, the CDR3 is TGTGCCAGCAGCGTCGAAGGGTACTTCGCTGAAGCTTTCTTT. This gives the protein CASSVEGYFAEAFF.

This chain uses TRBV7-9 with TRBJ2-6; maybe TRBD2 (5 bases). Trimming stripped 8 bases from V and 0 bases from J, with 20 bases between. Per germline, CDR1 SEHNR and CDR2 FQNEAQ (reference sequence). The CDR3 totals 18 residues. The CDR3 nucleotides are TGTGCCAGCGGAGGAAGCCCCAACTCATTCTCTGGGGCCAACGTCCTGACTTTC. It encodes CASGGSPNSFSGANVLTF.

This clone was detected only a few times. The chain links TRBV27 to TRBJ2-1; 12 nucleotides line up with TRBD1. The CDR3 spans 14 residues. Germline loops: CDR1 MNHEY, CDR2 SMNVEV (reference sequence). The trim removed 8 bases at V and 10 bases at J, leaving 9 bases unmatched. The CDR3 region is CASEKGQGAGEQFF. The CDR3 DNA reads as TGTGCCAGCGAAAAGGGACAGGGGGCAGGGGAGCAGTTCTTC.

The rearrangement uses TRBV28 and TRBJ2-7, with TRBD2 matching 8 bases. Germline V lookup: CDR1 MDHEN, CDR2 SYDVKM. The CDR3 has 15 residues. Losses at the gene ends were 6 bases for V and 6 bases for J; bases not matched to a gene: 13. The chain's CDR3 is CASSPPLSGMSEQYF. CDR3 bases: TGTGCCAGCAGCCCTCCGCTTAGCGGGATGTCCGAGCAGTACTTC.

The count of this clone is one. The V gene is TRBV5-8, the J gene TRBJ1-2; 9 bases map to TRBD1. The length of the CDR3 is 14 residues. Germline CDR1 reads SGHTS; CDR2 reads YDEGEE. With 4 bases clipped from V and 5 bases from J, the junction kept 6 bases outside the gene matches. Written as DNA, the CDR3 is TGTGCCAGCAGCACAACCGGGACAGGGTATGGCTACACCTTC. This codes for CASSTTGTGYGYTF. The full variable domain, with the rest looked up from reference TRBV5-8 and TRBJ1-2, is EAGVTQSPTHLIKTRGQQATLRCSPISGHTSVYWYQQALGLGLQFLLWYDEGEERNRGNFPPRFSGRQFPNYSSELNVNALELEDSALYLCASSTTGTGYGYTFGSGTRLTVV.

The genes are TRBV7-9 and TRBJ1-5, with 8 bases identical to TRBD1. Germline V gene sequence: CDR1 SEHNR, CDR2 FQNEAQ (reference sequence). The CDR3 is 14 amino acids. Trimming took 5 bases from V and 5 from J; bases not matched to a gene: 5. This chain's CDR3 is CASSDRGPDQPQHF. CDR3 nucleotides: TGTGCCAGCAGCGACAGGGGTCCCGATCAGCCCCAGCATTTT.

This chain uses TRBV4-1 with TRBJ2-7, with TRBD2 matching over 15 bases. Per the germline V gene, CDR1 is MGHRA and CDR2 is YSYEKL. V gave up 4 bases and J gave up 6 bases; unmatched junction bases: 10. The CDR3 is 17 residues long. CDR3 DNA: TGCGCCAGCAGCCTCACCTGGACTAGCGGGAGGGCCAGCGAGCAGTACTTC. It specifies CASSLTWTSGRASEQYF.

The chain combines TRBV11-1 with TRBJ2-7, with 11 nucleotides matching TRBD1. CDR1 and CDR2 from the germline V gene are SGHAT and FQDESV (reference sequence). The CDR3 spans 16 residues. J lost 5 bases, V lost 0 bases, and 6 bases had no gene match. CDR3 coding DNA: TGTGCCAGCAGCTTAGCCCCCGGACAGGGGGCGGACGAGCAGTACTTC. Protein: CASSLAPGQGADEQYF.

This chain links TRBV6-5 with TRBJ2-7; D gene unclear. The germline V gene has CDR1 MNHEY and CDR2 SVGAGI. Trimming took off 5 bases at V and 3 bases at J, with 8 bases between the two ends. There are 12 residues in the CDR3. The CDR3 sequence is CASSPNSYEQYF. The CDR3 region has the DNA TGTGCCAGCAGTCCCAACAGCTACGAGCAGTACTTC.

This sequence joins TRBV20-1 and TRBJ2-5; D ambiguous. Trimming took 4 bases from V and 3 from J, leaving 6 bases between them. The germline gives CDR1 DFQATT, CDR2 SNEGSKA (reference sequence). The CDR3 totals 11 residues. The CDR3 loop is CSAKKKETQYF. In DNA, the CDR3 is TGCAGTGCTAAGAAAAAAGAGACCCAGTACTTC.

DNA for the CDR3: TGTGCCAGCGGACCGGGACTAGCGGGCTACGAGCAGTACTTC. Translating gives CASGPGLAGYEQYF. The rearrangement joins TRBV27 to TRBJ2-7; 12 bases fit TRBD2. Germline V gene lookup returns CDR1 MNHEY and CDR2 SMNVEV (reference sequence). The CDR3 has 14 residues. With V trimmed by 8 bases and J by 3 bases, 5 bases remained unmatched.

The DNA for the CDR3 is TGTGCCAGCAGCCAAGGGGGGAACTATGGCTACACCTTC. Translated: CASSQGGNYGYTF. The chain employs TRBV6-5 and TRBJ1-2; D might be TRBD1 (6 bases). V lost 6 bases and J 2 bases, leaving 10 bases between the germline ends. This CDR3 is 13 amino acids long. Germline CDR1 is MNHEY and CDR2 is SVGAGI.

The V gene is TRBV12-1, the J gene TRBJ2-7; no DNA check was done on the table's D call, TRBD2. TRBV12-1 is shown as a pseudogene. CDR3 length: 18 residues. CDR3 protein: CASSPLGLAGEVTYEQYF. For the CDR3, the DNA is TGTGCCAGCAGCCCCCTGGGACTAGCGGGGGAAGTGACCTACGAGCAGTACTTC.

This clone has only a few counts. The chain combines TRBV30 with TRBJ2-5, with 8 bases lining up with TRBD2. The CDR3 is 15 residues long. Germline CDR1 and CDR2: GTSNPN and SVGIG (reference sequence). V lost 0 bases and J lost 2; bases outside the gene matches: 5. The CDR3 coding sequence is TGTGCCTGGAGTGTCCCCTTAGCGGGGCAAGAGACCCAGTACTTC. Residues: CAWSVPLAGQETQYF.

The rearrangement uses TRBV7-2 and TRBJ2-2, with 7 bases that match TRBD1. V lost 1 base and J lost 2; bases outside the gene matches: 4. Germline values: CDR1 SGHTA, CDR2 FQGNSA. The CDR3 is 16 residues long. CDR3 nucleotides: TGTGCCAGCAGCTTAGGAGGGGGCGGTAACACCGGGGAGCTGTTTTTT. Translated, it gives CASSLGGGGNTGELFF.

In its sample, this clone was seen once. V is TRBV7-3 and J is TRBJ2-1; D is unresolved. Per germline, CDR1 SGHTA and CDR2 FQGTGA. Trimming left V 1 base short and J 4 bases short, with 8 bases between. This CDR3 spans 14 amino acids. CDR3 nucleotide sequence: TGTGCCAGCAGCTTAAATGGTTTTTACAATGAGCAGTTCTTC. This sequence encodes CASSLNGFYNEQFF. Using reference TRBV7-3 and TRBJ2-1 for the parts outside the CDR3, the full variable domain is GAGVSQTPSNKVTEKGKYVELRCDPISGHTALYWYRQSLGQGPEFLIYFQGTGAADDSGLPNDRFFAVRPEGSVSTLKIQRTERGDSAVYLCASSLNGFYNEQFFGPGTRLTVL.

The CDR3: CASSLTETYEQYF. The DNA for the CDR3 is TGTGCCAGCAGCTTAACCGAGACCTACGAGCAGTACTTC. This chain connects TRBV7-8 to TRBJ2-7; no reliable D call. Germline CDR1 is SGHVS and CDR2 is FQNEAQ. The CDR3 covers 13 residues. Trimming pared 2 bases from V and 2 bases from J, leaving 7 bases between.

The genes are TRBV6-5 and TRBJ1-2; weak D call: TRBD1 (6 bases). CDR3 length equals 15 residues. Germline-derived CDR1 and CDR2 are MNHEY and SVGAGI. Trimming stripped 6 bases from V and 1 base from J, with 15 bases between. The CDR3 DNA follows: TGTGCCAGCAGCATGGGGGGACAACTTAACTATGGCTACACCTTC. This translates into CASSMGGQLNYGYTF.

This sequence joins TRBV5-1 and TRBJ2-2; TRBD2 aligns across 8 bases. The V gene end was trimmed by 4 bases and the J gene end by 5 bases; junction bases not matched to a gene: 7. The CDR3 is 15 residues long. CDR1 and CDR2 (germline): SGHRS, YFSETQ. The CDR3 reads CASSVIQRGTGELFF. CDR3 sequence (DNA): TGCGCCAGCAGCGTGATCCAGCGGGGGACCGGGGAGCTGTTTTTT.

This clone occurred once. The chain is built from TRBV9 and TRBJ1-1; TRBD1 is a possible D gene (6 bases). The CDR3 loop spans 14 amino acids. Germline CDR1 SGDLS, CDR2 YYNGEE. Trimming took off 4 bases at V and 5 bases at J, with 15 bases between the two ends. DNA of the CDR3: TGTGCCAGCAGCCCTAGTTGGGGGGCGACTGAAGCTTTCTTT. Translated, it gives CASSPSWGATEAFF.

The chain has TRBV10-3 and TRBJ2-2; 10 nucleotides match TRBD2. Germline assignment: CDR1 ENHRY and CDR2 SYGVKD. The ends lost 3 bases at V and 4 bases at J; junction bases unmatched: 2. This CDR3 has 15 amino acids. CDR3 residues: CAISDRLAGTGELFF. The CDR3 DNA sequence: TGTGCCATCAGTGATCGACTAGCGGGCACCGGGGAGCTGTTTTTT.

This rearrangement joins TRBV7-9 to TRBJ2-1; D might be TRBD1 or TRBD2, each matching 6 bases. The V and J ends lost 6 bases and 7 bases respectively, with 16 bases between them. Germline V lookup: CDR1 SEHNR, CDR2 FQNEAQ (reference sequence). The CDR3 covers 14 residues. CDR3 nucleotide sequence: TGTGCCAGCAGTTGGGTGGGGGGCGAAAATGAGCAGTTCTTC. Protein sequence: CASSWVGGENEQFF.

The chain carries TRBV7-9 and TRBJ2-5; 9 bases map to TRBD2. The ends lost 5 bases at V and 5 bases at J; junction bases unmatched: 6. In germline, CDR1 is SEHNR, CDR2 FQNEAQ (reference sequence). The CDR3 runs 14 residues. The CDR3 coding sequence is TGTGCCAGCAGCCCGATAGCGGGGGACGAGACCCAGTACTTC. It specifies CASSPIAGDETQYF.

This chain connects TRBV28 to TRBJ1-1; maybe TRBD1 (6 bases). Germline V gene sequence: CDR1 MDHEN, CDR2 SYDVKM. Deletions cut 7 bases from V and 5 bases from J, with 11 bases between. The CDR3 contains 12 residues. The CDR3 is CASIIGGTEAFF. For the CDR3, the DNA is TGTGCCAGCATCATAGGGGGGACTGAAGCTTTCTTT. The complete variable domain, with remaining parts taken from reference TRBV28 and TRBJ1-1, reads DVKVTQSSRYLVKRTGEKVFLECVQDMDHENMFWYRQDPGLGLRLIYFSYDVKMKEKGDIPEGYSVSREKKERFSLILESASTNQTSMYLCASIIGGTEAFFGQGTRLTVV.